These T cell receptor beta chains were read from a single sample in a study of cytomegalovirus exposure and HLA in healthy donors. Generated by immunoSEQ multiplex PCR, the TCRdb table keeps only in-frame clones and is missing some. The table shows around 190,000 clones, with roughly three quarters occurring only once. Sequencing input: PBMCs. All receptors derive from a woman aged 18-35 years in good health and CMV-seronegative. CDR3s include the opening cysteine and the closing phenylalanine or tryptophan. The D gene is left open where the match is weak. Part of the rows lack a size; the others show once, few, many or a class for expanded clones.

d_call j_call cdr3_length v_call clone_size cdr3_aa cdr3_nt
TRBD2 TRBJ2-7 17 TRBV5-6 . CASSWGGLAGDPAQQYF TGTGCCAGCAGCTGGGGGGGACTAGCGGGGGACCCCGCGCAGCAGTACTTC
TRBD1 TRBJ2-1 16 TRBV5-1 . CASSVDRDRDYNEQFF TGCGCCAGCAGCGTCGACCGGGACAGGGACTACAATGAGCAGTTCTTC
. TRBJ2-2 12 TRBV2 once CASTSRTGELFF TGTGCCAGCACTAGTCGTACCGGGGAGCTGTTTTTT
. TRBJ1-6 16 TRBV9 few CASSSSSGGKGSPLHF TGTGCCAGCAGCTCCTCCTCGGGGGGTAAGGGATCACCCCTCCACTTT
. TRBJ2-1 16 TRBV14 . CASSQEVRPKYNEQFF TGTGCCAGCAGCCAAGAAGTCAGGCCTAAATACAATGAGCAGTTCTTC
. TRBJ1-2 14 TRBV7-2 . CASSLALGGYGYTF TGTGCCAGCAGCTTAGCCCTGGGAGGCTATGGCTACACCTTC
. TRBJ1-2 15 TRBV18 . CASSPEATSNYGYTF TGTGCCAGCTCACCAGAAGCAACTTCTAACTATGGCTACACCTTC
. TRBJ2-7 12 TRBV11-2 . CASSSSRYEQYF TGTGCCAGCAGCTCTAGTCGGTACGAGCAGTACTTC
. TRBJ1-5 17 TRBV28 once CASSEQLLRQSNQPQHF TGTGCCAGCAGCGAGCAGTTGCTAAGACAGAGCAATCAGCCCCAGCATTTT
TRBD1 TRBJ1-4 15 TRBV6-5 . CASSLTGGTNEKLFF TGTGCCAGCAGTTTGACAGGGGGTACTAATGAAAAACTGTTTTTT
TRBD1 TRBJ2-1 18 TRBV9 . CASSVEVGMGTGHNEQFF TGTGCCAGCAGCGTAGAGGTTGGGATGGGGACAGGACACAATGAGCAGTTCTTC
TRBD1 TRBJ1-2 12 TRBV30 . CAWSVTGTGYTF TGTGCCTGGAGTGTGACAGGGACTGGCTACACCTTC
TRBD2 TRBJ2-1 16 TRBV5-1 once CASSWGTSGYYNEQFF TGCGCCAGCAGCTGGGGGACTAGCGGATATTACAATGAGCAGTTCTTC
. TRBJ2-5 13 TRBV7-3 . CASSFFRSETQYF TGTGCCAGCAGCTTTTTTCGCAGTGAGACCCAGTACTTC
TRBD2 TRBJ2-7 13 TRBV28 . CASSLALAGGTYF TGTGCCAGCAGTTTAGCGCTAGCGGGGGGCACGTACTTC
TRBD2 TRBJ2-1 13 TRBV19 . CASSQTSVNEQFF TGTGCCAGTAGTCAGACTAGCGTCAATGAGCAGTTCTTC
TRBD1 TRBJ2-7 13 TRBV2 . CASRGTGAYEQYF TGTGCCAGCAGAGGGACAGGGGCCTACGAGCAGTACTTC
TRBD1 TRBJ2-3 15 TRBV6-1 few CASRIPGQGIDTQYF TGTGCCAGCAGGATACCGGGACAGGGGATAGATACGCAGTATTTT
TRBD1 TRBJ1-5 15 TRBV6-4 few CASSATGAGNQPQHF TGTGCCAGCAGCGCCACAGGGGCGGGCAATCAGCCCCAGCATTTT
TRBD1 TRBJ1-6 18 TRBV5-6 . CASSGIRDRDSYNSPLHF TGTGCCAGCAGCGGCATCCGGGACAGGGACTCCTATAATTCACCCCTCCACTTT
. TRBJ2-7 11 TRBV19 few CASSKSGEQYF TGTGCCAGTAGTAAGAGCGGCGAGCAGTACTTC
TRBD2 TRBJ2-6 20 TRBV30 once CAWSPPSGRGYSSGANVLTF TGTGCCTGGAGTCCGCCTAGCGGGAGGGGCTACTCTTCTGGGGCCAACGTCCTGACTTTC
. TRBJ1-2 13 TRBV6-6 . CASSPDRNYGYTF TGTGCCAGCAGTCCGGACAGAAACTATGGCTACACCTTC
. TRBJ2-3 18 TRBV13 . CASSSSERAPSGTDTQYF TGTGCCAGCAGCTCCTCCGAGCGGGCCCCGTCGGGCACAGATACGCAGTATTTT
TRBD2 TRBJ2-7 15 TRBV27 . CASTATSGRPYEQYF TGTGCCAGCACCGCGACTAGCGGGAGACCCTACGAGCAGTACTTC
. TRBJ1-5 12 TRBV27 once CASSVGNQPQHF TGTGCCAGCAGTGTCGGGAATCAGCCCCAGCATTTT
TRBD1 TRBJ1-5 16 TRBV10-3 . CAISEPDRGRGQPQHF TGTGCCATCAGTGAACCCGACAGGGGGAGAGGTCAGCCCCAGCATTTT
. TRBJ2-7 15 TRBV7-6 . CASSSSQGLSYEQYF TGTGCCAGCAGCTCTAGTCAGGGCCTCTCCTACGAGCAGTACTTC
TRBD2 TRBJ2-3 15 TRBV6-1 . CASSHLAGGGDTQYF TGTGCCAGCAGCCATCTAGCGGGGGGTGGAGATACGCAGTATTTT
TRBD1 TRBJ2-2 16 TRBV18 . CASSPRQGLNTGELFF TGTGCCAGCTCACCACGACAGGGATTAAACACCGGGGAGCTGTTTTTT
. TRBJ1-2 14 TRBV13 few CASTKVIGGYGYTF TGTGCCAGCACCAAGGTTATCGGGGGCTATGGCTACACCTTC
. TRBJ2-1 18 TRBV14 . CASSRQYLAGGYYNEQFF TGTGCCAGCAGCCGTCAGTACCTCGCGGGCGGTTATTACAATGAGCAGTTCTTC
TRBD1 TRBJ1-2 16 TRBV14 few CASSPPRGRGPHGYTF TGTGCCAGCAGCCCCCCCCGGGGCAGGGGGCCCCATGGCTACACCTTC
. TRBJ1-1 14 TRBV9 once CASSPGHLNTEAFF TGTGCCAGCAGCCCCGGACACCTGAACACTGAAGCCTTCTTT
TRBD1 TRBJ2-7 14 TRBV13 . CASSAEGQGYEQYF TGTGCCAGCAGCGCAGAGGGACAGGGGTACGAGCAGTACTTC
. TRBJ1-6 16 TRBV4-3 . CASSQELGSGGSPLHF TGCGCCAGCAGCCAAGAGTTGGGGTCGGGAGGATCACCCCTCCACTTT
TRBD1 TRBJ2-6 18 TRBV28 . CASSFWGTGGSGANVLTF TGTGCCAGCAGTTTTTGGGGGACAGGGGGCTCTGGGGCCAACGTCCTGACTTTC
. TRBJ2-5 14 TRBV9 . CASSVTGSQETQYF TGTGCCAGCAGCGTCACCGGGAGCCAAGAGACCCAGTACTTC
TRBD2 TRBJ2-7 15 TRBV5-1 . CASRGGLASSYEQYF TGCGCCAGCAGGGGAGGACTAGCTAGCTCCTACGAGCAGTACTTC
TRBD1 TRBJ1-5 15 TRBV5-8 . CASRKRTGNNQPQHF TGTGCCAGCAGAAAAAGGACAGGGAACAATCAGCCCCAGCATTTT
. TRBJ2-1 13 TRBV7-9 . CASSLGAINEQFF TGTGCCAGCAGCTTAGGCGCGATCAATGAGCAGTTCTTC